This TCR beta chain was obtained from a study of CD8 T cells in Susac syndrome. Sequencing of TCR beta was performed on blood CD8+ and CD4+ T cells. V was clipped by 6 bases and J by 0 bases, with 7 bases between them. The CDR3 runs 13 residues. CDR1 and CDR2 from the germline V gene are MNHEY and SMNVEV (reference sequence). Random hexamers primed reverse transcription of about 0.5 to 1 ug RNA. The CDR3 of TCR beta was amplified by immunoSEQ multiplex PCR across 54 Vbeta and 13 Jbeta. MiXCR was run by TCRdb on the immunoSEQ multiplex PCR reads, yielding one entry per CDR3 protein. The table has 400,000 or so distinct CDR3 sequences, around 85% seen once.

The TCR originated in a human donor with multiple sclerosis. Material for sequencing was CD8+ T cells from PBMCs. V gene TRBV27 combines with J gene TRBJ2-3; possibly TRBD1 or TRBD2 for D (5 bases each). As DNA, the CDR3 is TGTGCCAGCAGGAGGGGTAGCACAGATACGCAGTATTTT. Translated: CASRRGSTDTQYF.